These 20 T cell receptor beta chains were all obtained from the same sample, sequenced in a study of T-cell memory formation after mild COVID-19. One entry per CDR3 protein results from TCRdb running MiXCR on the 5' RACE reads. The top ten hold roughly 20% of the sample, which has about 310,000 distinct CDR3 sequences, just under 20% seen once. The sequenced sample consisted of PBMCs or a T cell subset sorted from them (not recorded which). Receptor source: a man in his late teens or twenties who had mild COVID-19 (a few samples of this study predate the infection). Cell type and time point are not known.

V usage is TRBV7-2 and J usage is TRBJ2-3; perhaps TRBD1 as D (5 bases). The germline CDR1 and CDR2 sequences are SGHTA and FQGNSA. Trimming took off 5 bases at V and 3 bases at J, with 9 bases between the two ends. The CDR3 runs to 13 residues. CDR3 in amino acids: CASSLQVTDTQYF. The CDR3 DNA reads as TGTGCCAGCAGCCTACAGGTAACAGATACGCAGTATTTT.

This clonotype was counted a few times. This chain uses TRBV7-3 with TRBJ2-5; D is unresolved. This CDR3 is built from 17 residues. Trimming pared 5 bases from V and 3 bases from J, leaving 22 bases between. CDR1 SGHTA and CDR2 FQGTGA come from the germline V gene. CDR3 sequence (DNA): TGTGCCAGCAGCCCTGTTAGGAGAGCCCCAAGGGAAGAGACCCAGTACTTC. This codes for CASSPVRRAPREETQYF.

As concerns this clonotype: One end of the junction varies from germline; a read error may be responsible. The V call is TRBV7-2, the J call TRBJ1-1; weak D call: TRBD1 (5 bases). CDR1 is SGHTA, CDR2 FQGNSA, per germline. The CDR3 spans 14 residues. The CDR3 DNA sequence: TGTGCCAGCAGCTTAGAAGTTGGACGCGATGGGGGGGTCTTT. Its translation: CASSLEVGRDGGVF. The entire variable domain, with the rest obtained from reference TRBV7-2 and TRBJ1-1, is as follows: GAGVSQSPSNKVTEKGKDVELRCDPISGHTALYWYRQSLGQGLEFLIYFQGNSAPDKSGLPSDRFSAERTGGSVSTLTIQRTQQEDSAVYLCASSLEVGRDGGVFGQGTRLTVV.

This clonotype was picked up one time. The CDR3 loop reads CASRLAGQTDTQYF. The CDR3, as DNA: TGTGCCAGCAGATTAGCCGGACAGACAGATACGCAGTATTTT. The chain uses TRBV7-3 and TRBJ2-3, with D perhaps TRBD1 (6 bases). This CDR3 has 14 residues. V was shortened by 6 bases and J by 3 bases, with 13 bases between the two germline ends. Germline CDR1 and CDR2: SGHTA and FQGTGA.

The sample holds a few counts of this clonotype. The chain links TRBV6-5 to TRBJ2-3; no clear D. V shed 5 bases and J shed 0 bases, with 6 bases lying between them. Per germline, CDR1 MNHEY and CDR2 SVGAGI. The CDR3 totals 13 residues. The CDR3 nucleotides are TGTGCCAGCAGTACGGAGAGCACAGATACGCAGTATTTT. Protein: CASSTESTDTQYF.

This rearrangement joins TRBV5-1 to TRBJ2-1, with D unclear. The CDR3 is 15 amino acids. CDR1 and CDR2 from the germline V gene are SGHRS and YFSETQ. V lost 0 bases, J lost 1 base, and 8 bases lay in between. The CDR3: CASSLAGRSYNEQFF. DNA for the CDR3: TGCGCCAGCAGCTTGGCCGGCAGATCCTACAATGAGCAGTTCTTC.

This clonotype was seen ten or more times. V gene TRBV7-9 combines with J gene TRBJ1-2; D gene uncertain. The CDR3 loop spans 12 amino acids. V lost 6 bases, J lost 4 bases, and 9 bases lay in between. In germline, CDR1 is SEHNR, CDR2 FQNEAQ (reference sequence). The DNA for the CDR3 is TGTGCCAGCAGGGGCGGAGGCTATGGCTACACCTTC. Encoded protein: CASRGGGYGYTF.

This rearrangement joins TRBV24-1 to TRBJ2-2; D possibly matches TRBD1 or TRBD2 (5 bases each). Germline V gives CDR1 KGHDR, CDR2 SFDVKD. The CDR3 contains 14 residues. The ends were cut back, 4 bases at V and 4 bases at J, with 9 bases in the middle. This chain's CDR3 is CATSEGRFTGELFF. Here the CDR3 DNA reads TGTGCCACCAGTGAGGGACGCTTCACCGGGGAGCTGTTTTTT.

In its sample, this clonotype was seen a few times. The chain links TRBV24-1 to TRBJ2-2; D gene ambiguous. Germline CDR1 KGHDR, CDR2 SFDVKD. V shed 4 bases and J shed 1 base, with 9 bases lying between them. This CDR3 region has 15 residues. CDR3 coding DNA: TGTGCCACCAGTGACCCCTCTAGGAACACCGGGGAGCTGTTTTTT. Its translation is CATSDPSRNTGELFF.

This clonotype was observed a handful of times. The V and J genes are TRBV6-2 or TRBV6-3 and TRBJ2-7, with 8 bases that match TRBD2. Per the germline V gene, CDR1 is MNHEY and CDR2 is SVGEGT. Unmatched junction bases numbered 4, after V lost 2 bases and J lost 1 base. This CDR3 has 15 residues. This chain's CDR3 is CASSYTGGGSYEQYV. The CDR3 DNA follows: TGTGCCAGCAGTTACACCGGCGGGGGGTCCTACGAGCAGTACGTC.

There are a few counts of this clonotype. The CDR3 loop reads CASRHNGEQYF. CDR3 bases: TGTGCCAGCAGACACAACGGCGAGCAGTACTTC. The chain couples TRBV6-5 to TRBJ2-7; D is unclear. The CDR3 totals 11 residues. V was pared by 6 bases and J by 6 bases, with 9 bases between. Germline V gene sequence: CDR1 MNHEY, CDR2 SVGAGI.

This clonotype was seen a few times. V gene TRBV20-1 combines with J gene TRBJ1-1; TRBD1 agrees at 7 bases. The CDR3 has 13 amino acids. V lost 5 bases and J lost 3; bases outside the gene matches: 6. The germline CDR1 and CDR2 sequences are DFQATT and SNEGSKA (reference sequence). In nucleotides, the CDR3 is TGCAGTGCTTCAAGGACAGGCGACACTGAAGCTTTCTTT. Its protein is CSASRTGDTEAFF.

The genes are TRBV20-1 and TRBJ2-5; TRBD1 is a possible D gene (5 bases). V lost 4 bases, J lost 0 bases, and 18 bases lay in between. Germline values: CDR1 DFQATT, CDR2 SNEGSKA (reference sequence). The CDR3 totals 16 residues. In DNA, the CDR3 is TGCAGTGCTATGGGCTTACAGGTGATGTACCAAGAGACCCAGTACTTC. Protein product: CSAMGLQVMYQETQYF.

This clonotype was counted ten times or more. The chain uses TRBV11-2 and TRBJ1-1; TRBD1 aligns across 7 bases. The CDR3 spans 14 residues. The V and J ends lost 2 bases and 2 bases, in that order; junction bases with no gene match: 2. From germline, CDR1 is SGHAT and CDR2 FQNNGV. DNA for the CDR3: TGTGCCAGCAGCTTAACAGGGGCAAACACTGAAGCTTTCTTT. Protein product: CASSLTGANTEAFF.

The chain joins TRBV7-9 to TRBJ2-1; maybe TRBD2 (5 bases). Trimming shortened V by 5 bases and J by 7 bases, and 9 bases separated the two germline ends. The CDR3 runs 12 residues. CDR1 and CDR2 (germline): SEHNR, FQNEAQ (reference sequence). This CDR3 is CASSMGGNEQFF. DNA of the CDR3: TGTGCCAGCAGCATGGGCGGGAATGAGCAGTTCTTC.

The chain is built from TRBV7-6 and TRBJ2-7; D is possibly TRBD1 (5 bases). Germline CDR1 reads SGHVS; CDR2 reads FNYEAQ. The V end lost 2 bases, the J end lost 3 bases, and 11 bases lay between the germline ends. The length of the CDR3 is 14 residues. The CDR3 is CASSLTGRDYEQYF. In nucleotides, the CDR3 is TGTGCCAGCAGCTTAACAGGCAGGGACTACGAGCAGTACTTC.

This clonotype was found a few times. The rearrangement links TRBV3-1 to TRBJ2-7; no reliable D call. V lost 1 base and J lost 3, with 10 bases in between. Germline CDR1 reads LGHDT; CDR2 reads YNNKEL (reference sequence). CDR3 length: 14 amino acids. In DNA, the CDR3 is TGTGCCAGCAGCCAAGTAGCTAGTCACTACGAGCAGTACTTC. As protein: CASSQVASHYEQYF.

The chain recombines TRBV20-1 with TRBJ1-2, with D perhaps matching TRBD1 (5 bases). The CDR3 has 15 amino acids. Germline V gene lookup returns CDR1 DFQATT and CDR2 SNEGSKA (reference sequence). V was clipped by 4 bases and J by 2 bases, with 17 bases between them. The CDR3 is CSATELGDWNYGYTF. CDR3 coding DNA: TGCAGTGCTACAGAGTTAGGGGATTGGAACTATGGCTACACCTTC.

This chain links TRBV10-3 with TRBJ1-3, with 7 bases aligning to TRBD1. CDR1 is ENHRY and CDR2 is SYGVKD in the germline V gene. This CDR3 region has 14 residues. V trimming: 6 bases; J trimming: 6 bases; junction bases outside the gene matches: 8. Here the CDR3 reads CAISQGDLANTIYF. The CDR3 bases are TGTGCCATCAGCCAGGGGGATCTGGCAAACACCATATATTTT.

The rearrangement joins TRBV28 to TRBJ2-3; D is ambiguous. The V gene's germline CDR1 is MDHEN and CDR2 SYDVKM. Trimming left V 2 bases short and J 7 bases short, with 10 bases between. The CDR3 has 13 residues. The CDR3 region has the DNA TGTGCCAGCAGTTTACATCACGACCATACGCAGTATTTT. Translated: CASSLHHDHTQYF.